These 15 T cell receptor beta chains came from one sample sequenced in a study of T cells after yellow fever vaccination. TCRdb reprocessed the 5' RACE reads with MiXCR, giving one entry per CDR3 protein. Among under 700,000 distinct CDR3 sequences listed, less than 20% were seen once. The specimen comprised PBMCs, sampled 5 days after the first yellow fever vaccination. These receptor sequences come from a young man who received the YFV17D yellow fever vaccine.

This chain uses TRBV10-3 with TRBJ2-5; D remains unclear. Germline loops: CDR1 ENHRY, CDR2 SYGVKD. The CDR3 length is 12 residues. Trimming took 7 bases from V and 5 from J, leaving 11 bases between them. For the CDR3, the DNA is TGTGCCATCAAGGCTTTCGATGAGACCCAGTACTTC. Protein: CAIKAFDETQYF.

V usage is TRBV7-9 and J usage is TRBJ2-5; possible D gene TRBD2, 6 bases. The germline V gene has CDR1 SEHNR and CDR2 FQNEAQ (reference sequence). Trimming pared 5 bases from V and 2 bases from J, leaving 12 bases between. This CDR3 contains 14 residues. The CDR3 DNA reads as TGTGCCAGCAGCGAGAGCGGGCCTCAAGAGACCCAGTACTTC. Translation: CASSESGPQETQYF.

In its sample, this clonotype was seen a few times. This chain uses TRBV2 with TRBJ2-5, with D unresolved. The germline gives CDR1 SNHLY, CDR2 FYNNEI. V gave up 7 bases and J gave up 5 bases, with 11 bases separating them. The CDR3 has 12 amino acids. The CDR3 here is CASTQSRETQYF. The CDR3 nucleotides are TGTGCCAGCACACAGTCACGGGAGACCCAGTACTTC.

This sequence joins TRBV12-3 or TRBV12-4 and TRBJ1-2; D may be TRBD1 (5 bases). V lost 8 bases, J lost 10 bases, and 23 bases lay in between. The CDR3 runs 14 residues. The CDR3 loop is CASGTPLRTRDYTF. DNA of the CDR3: TGTGCCAGCGGGACTCCTCTCCGGACGCGTGACTACACCTTC.

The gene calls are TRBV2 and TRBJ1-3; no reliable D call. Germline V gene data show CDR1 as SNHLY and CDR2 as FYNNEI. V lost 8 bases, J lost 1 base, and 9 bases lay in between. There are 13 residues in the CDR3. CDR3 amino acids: CASGGVSGNTIYF. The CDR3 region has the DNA TGTGCCAGCGGAGGAGTATCTGGAAACACCATATATTTT.

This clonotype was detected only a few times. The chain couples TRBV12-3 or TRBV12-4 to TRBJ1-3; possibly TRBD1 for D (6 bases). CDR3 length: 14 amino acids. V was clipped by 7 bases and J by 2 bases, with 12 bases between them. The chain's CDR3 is CASIDRLTGNTIYF. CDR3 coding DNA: TGTGCCAGCATTGACAGGCTGACTGGAAACACCATATATTTT.

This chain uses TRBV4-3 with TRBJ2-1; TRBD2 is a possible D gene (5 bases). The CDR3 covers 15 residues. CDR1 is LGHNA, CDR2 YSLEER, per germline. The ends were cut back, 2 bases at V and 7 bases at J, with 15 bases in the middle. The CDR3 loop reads CASSQRNRRLNEQFF. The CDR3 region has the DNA TGCGCCAGCAGCCAAAGGAATCGCAGACTAAATGAGCAGTTCTTC.

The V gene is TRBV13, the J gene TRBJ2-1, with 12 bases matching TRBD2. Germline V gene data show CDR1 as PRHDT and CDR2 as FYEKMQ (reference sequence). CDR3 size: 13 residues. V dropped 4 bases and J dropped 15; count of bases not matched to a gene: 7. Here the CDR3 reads CASSSSGGAEPFF. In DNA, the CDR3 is TGTGCCAGCAGCTCTAGCGGGGGGGCTGAACCGTTCTTC.

CDR3 sequence (DNA): TGTGCCAGCAGCGCGGGACCGCCTGCCGGAGAGACCCAGTACTTC. It encodes CASSAGPPAGETQYF. The chain recombines TRBV5-5 with TRBJ2-5, with D perhaps TRBD2 (6 bases). This CDR3 contains 15 residues. Germline values: CDR1 SGHKS, CDR2 YYEKEE (reference sequence). V lost 4 bases and J lost 4, with 17 bases in between.

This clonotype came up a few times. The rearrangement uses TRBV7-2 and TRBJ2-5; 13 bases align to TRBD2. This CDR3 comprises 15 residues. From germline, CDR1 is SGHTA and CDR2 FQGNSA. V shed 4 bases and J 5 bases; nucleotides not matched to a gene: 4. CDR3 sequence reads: CASSWGLAGSETQYF. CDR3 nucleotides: TGTGCCAGCAGCTGGGGACTAGCGGGGAGTGAGACCCAGTACTTC.

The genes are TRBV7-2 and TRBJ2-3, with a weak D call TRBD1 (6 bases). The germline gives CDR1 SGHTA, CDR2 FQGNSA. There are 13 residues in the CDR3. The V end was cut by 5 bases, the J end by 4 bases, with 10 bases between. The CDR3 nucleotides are TGTGCCAGCAGCCGCCCAGGGGCAGATACGCAGTATTTT. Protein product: CASSRPGADTQYF. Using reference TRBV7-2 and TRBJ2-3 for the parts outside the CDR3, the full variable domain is GAGVSQSPSNKVTEKGKDVELRCDPISGHTALYWYRQSLGQGLEFLIYFQGNSAPDKSGLPSDRFSAERTGGSVSTLTIQRTQQEDSAVYLCASSRPGADTQYFGPGTRLTVL.

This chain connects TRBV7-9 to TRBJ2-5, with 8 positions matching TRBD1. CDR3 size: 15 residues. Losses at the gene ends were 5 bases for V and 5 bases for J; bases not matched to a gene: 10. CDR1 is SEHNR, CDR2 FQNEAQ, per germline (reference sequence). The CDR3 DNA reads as TGTGCCAGCAGCCCAGTGGGCAGGGGGCTTGAGACCCAGTACTTC. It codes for CASSPVGRGLETQYF.

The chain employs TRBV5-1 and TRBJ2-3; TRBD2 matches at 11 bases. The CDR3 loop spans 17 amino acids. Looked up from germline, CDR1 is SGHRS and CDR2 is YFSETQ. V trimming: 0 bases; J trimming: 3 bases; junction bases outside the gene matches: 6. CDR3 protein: CASSLALAGGPTDTQYF. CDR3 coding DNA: TGCGCCAGCAGCTTGGCCCTAGCGGGGGGCCCTACAGATACGCAGTATTTT.

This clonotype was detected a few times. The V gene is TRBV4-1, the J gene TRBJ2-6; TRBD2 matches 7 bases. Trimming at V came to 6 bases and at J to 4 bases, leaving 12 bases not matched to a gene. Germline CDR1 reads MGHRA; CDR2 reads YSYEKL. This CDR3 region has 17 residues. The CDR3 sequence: CASSPLGGLRGANVLTF. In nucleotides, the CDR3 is TGCGCCAGCAGTCCTTTGGGAGGGCTGAGAGGGGCCAACGTCCTGACTTTC.

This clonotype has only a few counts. CDR3 DNA: TGCAGTGCTAGGGGGAGGGCACCTGCCGAGCAGTACTTC. Translation gives CSARGRAPAEQYF. V gene TRBV20-1 combines with J gene TRBJ2-7, with 7 positions matching TRBD2. Germline V gene sequence: CDR1 DFQATT, CDR2 SNEGSKA (reference sequence). V shed 3 bases and J 6 bases; nucleotides not matched to a gene: 8. The CDR3 is 13 amino acids.